This T cell receptor (beta chain) was identified during a study of T-cell reconstitution after alpha-beta-depleted transplantation in children. Unique molecular identifiers were used to barcode this TCRbeta library. TCRdb recomputed calls from the PCR reads with MiXCR, one row per CDR3 protein. The sample carries hundreds of thousands of distinct CDR3 sequences, around 16% recorded once. The V end was cut by 3 bases, the J end by 5 bases, with 8 bases between. In germline, CDR1 is SGHAT, CDR2 FQDESV (reference sequence). CDR3 length: 13 amino acids. Source: PBMCs from the stem cell graft donor, taken from the stem cell graft. The genes are TRBV11-1 and TRBJ2-1, with D unclear. This TCR derives from a human donor who donated a stem cell graft to a child with acute lymphoblastic leukemia. The CDR3 DNA is TGTGCCAGCAGCTTCGGAGCCGACAATGAGCAGTTCTTC. Translating gives CASSFGADNEQFF.